One sample yielded the 2 T cell receptor beta chains listed below, sequenced in a study of cytotoxic CD8 clonotypes in ibrutinib-treated CLL. Produced via immunoSEQ multiplex PCR; TCRdb's table is partial and in-frame only. The top ten clones hold 15% of a sample with around 250,000 clones, under 80% of them seen once. Source: PBMCs, taken after 24 months of ibrutinib treatment. Source of these receptors: a human donor with chronic lymphocytic leukemia.

This chain joins TRBV6-6 and TRBJ2-2; no reliable D call. Germline CDR1 MNHNY, CDR2 SVGAGI (reference sequence). Trimming pared 7 bases from V and 5 bases from J, leaving 5 bases between. This CDR3 contains 11 residues. CDR3 loop: CASIYTGELFF. CDR3 bases: TGTGCCAGCATATATACCGGGGAGCTGTTTTTT.

The J gene is TRBJ2-1, the V gene TRBV4-1, with 10 positions matching TRBD1. V shed 3 bases, J shed 9 bases, and the junction held 14 bases outside the gene matches. Germline V CDR1 and CDR2: MGHRA, YSYEKL. This CDR3 region has 17 residues. CDR3 DNA sequence: TGCGCCAGCAGCCATAAACTAGGGGACAGGGGCCGGATTGAGCAGTTCTTC. Its protein is CASSHKLGDRGRIEQFF.